These 9 T cell receptor beta chains were all obtained from the same sample, sequenced in a study of blood T cell repertoires in COVID-19. The repertoire was sequenced with immunoSEQ multiplex PCR; TCRdb's copy has only in-frame clones and lacks some. Of roughly 100,000 clones in the sample, about 85% were seen once. Sequencing was carried out using peripheral blood. The origin of the receptors is a man aged 50-59 years with acute or convalescent COVID-19.

V gene TRBV12-3 or TRBV12-4 combines with J gene TRBJ2-1; 9 nucleotides match TRBD2. Unmatched junction bases numbered 3, after V lost 8 bases and J lost 4 bases. The CDR3 spans 13 residues. CDR3 in DNA: TGTGCCAGCCGACTAGCGGAGTACAATGAGCAGTTCTTC. Translating gives CASRLAEYNEQFF.

This chain links TRBV3-1 (or the pseudogene TRBV3-2) with TRBJ2-7, with D perhaps matching TRBD1 (5 bases). CDR1 LGHDT and CDR2 YNNKEL come from the germline V gene (reference sequence). Trimming left V 1 base short and J 1 base short, with 20 bases between. CDR3 length: 18 residues. CDR3 sequence reads: CASSQVPEYAGISYEQYF. The CDR3 bases are TGTGCCAGCAGCCAAGTTCCGGAGTATGCAGGGATTTCCTACGAGCAGTACTTC.

The rearrangement links TRBV4-2 to TRBJ2-6; 9 nucleotides agree with TRBD1. The J segment lost 0 bases and the V segment lost 4 bases, leaving 10 bases of the junction unmatched. Germline V gene data show CDR1 as LGHNA and CDR2 as YNFKEQ. The CDR3 contains 19 residues. CDR3 amino acids: CASSRNPGQGYSGANVLTF. The CDR3 nucleotides are TGTGCCAGCAGCCGGAACCCGGGACAGGGATACTCTGGGGCCAACGTCCTGACTTTC.

The chain combines TRBV15 with TRBJ1-1; D remains ambiguous. This CDR3 comprises 16 residues. Trimming removed 5 bases from V and 6 bases from J, with 22 bases in between. CDR1 and CDR2 from the germline V gene are LNHNV and YYDKDF (reference sequence). CDR3 amino acids: CATSQIGRHLGAEAFF. The CDR3 nucleotides read TGTGCCACCAGCCAAATTGGGCGTCACCTCGGCGCTGAAGCTTTCTTT.

J is TRBJ2-7 and V is TRBV5-1; 8 bases are shared with TRBD2. Germline V lookup: CDR1 SGHRS, CDR2 YFSETQ. V was clipped by 0 bases and J by 4 bases; unmatched bases: 9. CDR3 size: 16 residues. CDR3 amino acids: CASSLGYSGTSYEQYF. The CDR3 DNA reads TGCGCCAGCAGCTTGGGTTATAGCGGGACTTCGTACGAGCAGTACTTC.

The rearrangement joins TRBV12-5 to TRBJ2-5; the D gene is possibly TRBD2 (5 bases). Germline CDR1 LGHNT, CDR2 FRNRAP. CDR3 length: 13 residues. Trimming cost V 5 bases and J 6 bases, with 13 bases left between them. The CDR3 nucleotides read TGTGCTAGTGGTACTAGGGAGTTGAAGACCCAGTACTTC. Translated: CASGTRELKTQYF.

The gene calls are TRBV5-8 and TRBJ1-4; TRBD1 aligns across 10 bases. V lost 4 bases and J lost 8; bases outside the gene matches: 17. The CDR3 runs to 18 residues. Germline lookup yields CDR1 SGHTS and CDR2 YDEGEE. CDR3 loop: CASSRYPGTTGGEEKLFF. The DNA for the CDR3 is TGTGCCAGCAGCCGTTACCCCGGCACGACAGGGGGCGAAGAAAAACTGTTTTTT.

The chain recombines TRBV6-5 with TRBJ2-1; possibly TRBD2 for D (5 bases). Trimming shortened V by 2 bases and J by 6 bases, and 8 bases separated the two germline ends. The CDR3 runs 13 residues. CDR1 and CDR2 from the germline V gene are MNHEY and SVGAGI. CDR3 sequence reads: CASSYRGSNEQFF. Here the CDR3 DNA reads TGTGCCAGCAGTTACCGAGGGAGCAATGAGCAGTTCTTC.

The chain combines TRBV5-6 with TRBJ2-7; D not resolved. V lost 0 bases to trimming and J lost 9 bases, with 16 bases between them. The CDR3 runs 14 residues. The germline gives CDR1 SGHDT, CDR2 YYEEEE. CDR3: CASSLGGSRSGQYF. CDR3 DNA sequence: TGTGCCAGCAGCTTGGGAGGTTCCCGTTCGGGGCAGTACTTC.